This TCR beta chain was obtained from a study of blood T cell repertoires in COVID-19. TCRdb keeps only in-frame clones here, not all; method: immunoSEQ multiplex PCR. The sample has around 230,000 clones; 86% are singletons. Trimming pared 6 bases from V and 0 bases from J, leaving 15 bases between. This CDR3 region has 15 residues. CDR1 is MNHEY, CDR2 SVGAGI, per germline. Sample: peripheral blood. The chain links TRBV6-5 to TRBJ2-7; possibly TRBD2 for D (6 bases). This TCR came from a man in his fifties with COVID-19, enrolled during active disease. In DNA, the CDR3 is TGTGCCAGCAGGTCGATGGAGGGTAGCTCCTACGAGCAGTACTTC. Translated, it gives CASRSMEGSSYEQYF.